The 7 T cell receptor beta chains given below trace back to one sample, sequenced in a study of cytomegalovirus exposure and HLA in healthy donors. The PCR was carried out with 60 Vbeta primers and 13 Jbeta primers. Assay used: immunoSEQ multiplex PCR; TCRdb lists only in-frame clones, some missing. The profile shows about 190,000 clones, roughly 82% of them singletons. Sequencing was performed on PBMCs. The receptors come from a woman in her fifties or sixties in good health and CMV-seropositive.

This clone was seen once. The chain is built from TRBV9 and TRBJ2-2; 7 nucleotides agree with TRBD1. The CDR3 is 14 residues long. CDR1 is SGDLS and CDR2 is YYNGEE in the germline V gene. With 4 bases clipped from V and 1 base from J, the junction kept 1 base outside the gene matches. CDR3 nucleotide sequence: TGTGCCAGCAGCCGGGACAGGAACACCGGGGAGCTGTTTTTT. This gives the protein CASSRDRNTGELFF.

The chain carries TRBV7-6 and TRBJ1-6; no clear D. Trimming took off 2 bases at V and 6 bases at J, with 11 bases between the two ends. Germline V gives CDR1 SGHVS, CDR2 FNYEAQ. CDR3 size: 15 residues. CDR3 DNA: TGTGCCAGCAGCTTATTCTCCGAGAGTAATTCACCCCTCCACTTT. This gives the protein CASSLFSESNSPLHF.

This clone appeared once. The chain carries TRBV7-9 and TRBJ1-5, with TRBD1 matching 10 bases. The V gene end was trimmed by 5 bases and the J gene end by 4 bases; junction bases not matched to a gene: 5. Per the germline V gene, CDR1 is SEHNR and CDR2 is FQNEAQ (reference sequence). This CDR3 contains 15 residues. CDR3 in amino acids: CASSHGTGENQPQHF. CDR3 nucleotide sequence: TGTGCCAGCAGCCATGGGACAGGGGAGAATCAGCCCCAGCATTTT.

The chain is built from TRBV5-6 and TRBJ2-1, with D perhaps TRBD1 (5 bases). The V gene's germline CDR1 is SGHDT and CDR2 YYEEEE. V lost 0 bases, J lost 4 bases, and 8 bases lay in between. This CDR3 is 14 amino acids long. The CDR3 loop is CASSLGQIYNEQFF. The CDR3 DNA sequence: TGTGCCAGCAGCTTGGGACAGATATACAATGAGCAGTTCTTC.

V gene TRBV7-8 combines with J gene TRBJ2-1; D remains unclear. Trimming left V 4 bases short and J 15 bases short, with 10 bases between. This CDR3 has 10 amino acids. Looked up from germline, CDR1 is SGHVS and CDR2 is FQNEAQ. The CDR3 DNA sequence: TGTGCCAGCAGCTCCACCAGTCGGTTCTTC. This codes for CASSSTSRFF.

The chain links TRBV20-1 to TRBJ2-1; TRBD1 might be the D (6 bases). This CDR3 is built from 11 residues. CDR1 and CDR2 (germline): DFQATT, SNEGSKA (reference sequence). Trimming cost V 5 bases and J 9 bases, with 11 bases left between them. CDR3 region: CSAATQGEQFF. The CDR3 coding sequence is TGCAGTGCTGCAACACAGGGTGAGCAGTTCTTC.

This chain joins TRBV6-6 and TRBJ1-4, with TRBD1 matching 8 bases. CDR3 size: 14 residues. CDR1 and CDR2 (germline): MNHNY, SVGAGI (reference sequence). The trim removed 4 bases at V and 8 bases at J, leaving 6 bases unmatched. CDR3 coding DNA: TGTGCCAGCAGTTCAAGACAGGGGATAGAAAAACTGTTTTTT. Its protein product is CASSSRQGIEKLFF.